These 20 T cell receptor beta chains were sequenced from one sample in a study of identical twins (dated by TCRdb to the mid-2010s). The library was generated by 5' RACE. The listed sequencing device is Illumina HiSeq 2000. TCRdb applied fastp at Q25 and MiXCR to the public reads, then kept only in-frame beta chains. Each entry is one CDR3 protein sequence, shown with its most common DNA and genes. The sample records some 1,700,000 distinct CDR3 sequences, roughly 35% of which are singletons. Over 0.25% of the sample comes from the top ten. Sequencing was done on a sample of cord blood. Every receptor here comes from a newborn girl in good health.

The V and J genes are TRBV15 and TRBJ2-5; 8 nucleotides line up with TRBD2. The CDR3 consists of 16 residues. V lost 8 bases and J lost 4; bases outside the gene matches: 15. Per the germline V gene, CDR1 is LNHNV and CDR2 is YYDKDF (reference sequence). The CDR3 DNA is TGTGCCACCTCCCCCTTCACGGGACTAGAACGAGAGACCCAGTACTTC. Translated: CATSPFTGLERETQYF.

This clonotype was detected a few times. The chain has TRBV20-1 and TRBJ2-1; D is unresolved. The CDR3 spans 11 residues. The V gene's germline CDR1 is DFQATT and CDR2 SNEGSKA (reference sequence). With 3 bases removed from V and 9 bases from J, the gap between germline ends came to 9 bases. This CDR3 is CSASGQVEQFF. Here the CDR3 DNA reads TGCAGTGCTAGCGGTCAGGTTGAGCAGTTCTTC.

A note on this clonotype: This could be a read error, since a much larger clone is one nucleotide away. The J gene is TRBJ2-7, the V gene TRBV29-1, with D unresolved. The CDR3 extends over 12 amino acids. Trimming removed 7 bases from V and 1 base from J, with 11 bases in between. Germline V lookup: CDR1 SQVTM, CDR2 ANQGSEA. This chain's CDR3 is CSAVQNSYEQYF. The CDR3 DNA is TGCAGCGCTGTGCAGAATTCCTACGAGCAGTACTTC.

This clonotype was detected a few times. This chain uses TRBV28 with TRBJ2-7; no clear D gene. The ends were cut back, 5 bases at V and 3 bases at J, with 20 bases in the middle. Per the germline V gene, CDR1 is MDHEN and CDR2 is SYDVKM. CDR3 length equals 16 residues. The CDR3 is CASSLYFTKEFYEQYF. CDR3 DNA: TGTGCCAGCAGTCTGTACTTTACAAAGGAGTTCTACGAGCAGTACTTC. The full variable domain, with the rest looked up from reference TRBV28 and TRBJ2-7, is DVKVTQSSRYLVKRTGEKVFLECVQDMDHENMFWYRQDPGLGLRLIYFSYDVKMKEKGDIPEGYSVSREKKERFSLILESASTNQTSMYLCASSLYFTKEFYEQYFGPGTRLTVT.

The chain uses TRBV7-9 and TRBJ1-2; TRBD1 might be the D (6 bases). This CDR3 contains 14 residues. CDR1 is SEHNR and CDR2 is FQNEAQ in the germline V gene (reference sequence). V dropped 2 bases and J dropped 7 bases, with 14 bases sitting between them. CDR3 sequence (DNA): TGTGCCAGCAGCTTATACGAGGACAGAGGTGGCTACACCTTC. Translating gives CASSLYEDRGGYTF.

The genes are TRBV5-1 and TRBJ1-5, with 10 nucleotides matching TRBD1. The CDR3 is made up of 16 amino acids. The trim removed 3 bases at V and 4 bases at J, leaving 7 bases unmatched. Germline CDR1 and CDR2: SGHRS and YFSETQ. CDR3 in amino acids: CASSSGTGDRNQPQHF. The CDR3 region has the DNA TGCGCCAGCAGCTCCGGGACAGGGGATAGAAATCAGCCCCAGCATTTT. Drawing the rest from reference TRBV5-1 and TRBJ1-5, the complete variable domain is KAGVTQTPRYLIKTRGQQVTLSCSPISGHRSVSWYQQTPGQGLQFLFEYFSETQRNKGNFPGRFSGRQFSNSRSEMNVSTLELGDSALYLCASSSGTGDRNQPQHFGDGTRLSIL.

This chain uses TRBV2 with TRBJ2-4, with TRBD1 matching 7 bases. The CDR3 totals 17 residues. Looked up from germline, CDR1 is SNHLY and CDR2 is FYNNEI. The V and J ends lost 6 bases and 3 bases, in that order; junction bases with no gene match: 14. The CDR3 nucleotides are TGTGCCAGCAGGTTCCGAAGGGACAGAGTAAGCAAAAACATTCAGTACTTC. Residues: CASRFRRDRVSKNIQYF.

The chain joins TRBV2 to TRBJ1-5; tentative D call: TRBD1 (6 bases). The V and J ends lost 1 base and 5 bases respectively, with 12 bases between them. Germline V lookup: CDR1 SNHLY, CDR2 FYNNEI. The CDR3 has 15 residues. The chain's CDR3 is CASSEEQGNHQPQHF. The CDR3 nucleotides read TGTGCCAGCAGTGAAGAGCAGGGGAACCATCAGCCCCAGCATTTT. Looking up the rest from reference TRBV2 and TRBJ1-5 gives the full variable domain: EPEVTQTPSHQVTQMGQEVILRCVPISNHLYFYWYRQILGQKVEFLVSFYNNEISEKSEIFDDQFSVERPDGSNFTLKIRSTKLEDSAMYFCASSEEQGNHQPQHFGDGTRLSIL.

Details on this clonotype: The junction shows a germline mismatch at one end, possibly a read error. V is TRBV5-1 and J is TRBJ2-7, with 8 bases matching TRBD1. Germline loops: CDR1 SGHRS, CDR2 YFSETQ. CDR3 length: 13 residues. The CDR3 bases are TGCGCCAGCAGCCCGGGACAGGCCTACGAGCAGTCCTTC. Translating gives CASSPGQAYEQSF.

This chain connects TRBV14 to TRBJ2-1; the D gene is possibly TRBD1 (6 bases). The J call could be wrong; TRBJ2-7 is a better fit for the DNA end. The germline V gene encodes CDR1 SGHDN and CDR2 FVKESK. The CDR3 is 14 amino acids. The CDR3 reads CASSRRDTYNEQYF. The CDR3 DNA sequence: TGTGCCAGCAGCCGAAGGGACACCTACAATGAGCAGTACTTC.

This clonotype was found a few times. V usage is TRBV12-3 or TRBV12-4 and J usage is TRBJ2-3; 7 nucleotides align to TRBD2. This CDR3 region has 14 residues. The J segment lost 6 bases and the V segment lost 5 bases, leaving 8 bases of the junction unmatched. The CDR3 nucleotides are TGTGCCAGCAGTCCCGGGCCCGGGGGGGATACGCAGTATTTT. It is translated as CASSPGPGGDTQYF.

The chain couples TRBV19 to TRBJ1-4, with D maybe TRBD1 (5 bases). CDR1 and CDR2 (germline): LNHDA, SQIVND (reference sequence). The CDR3 contains 15 residues. Trimming took 5 bases from V and 6 from J, leaving 16 bases between them. This CDR3 is CASSRTGTAYEKLFF. The CDR3 DNA sequence: TGTGCCAGTAGTCGAACCGGGACGGCCTATGAAAAACTGTTTTTT.

This clonotype was detected only a few times. The rearrangement links TRBV2 to TRBJ1-1; D is unclear. This CDR3 is built from 18 residues. Between the trimmed V and J ends, which lost 7 bases and 0 bases, there was a span of 24 bases. Germline lookup yields CDR1 SNHLY and CDR2 FYNNEI. This CDR3 is CASKTEYSRPQMNTEAFF. CDR3 DNA: TGTGCCAGCAAAACAGAATACTCTCGCCCACAAATGAACACTGAAGCTTTCTTT.

The rearrangement joins TRBV12-3 or TRBV12-4 to TRBJ1-1, with 10 bases matching TRBD1. Losses at the gene ends were 5 bases for V and 4 bases for J; bases not matched to a gene: 4. CDR3 length: 14 amino acids. In DNA form, the CDR3 reads TGTGCCAGCAGTGTGGGACAGGGGATCACTGAAGCTTTCTTT. Its protein is CASSVGQGITEAFF.

The CDR3 protein is CSVGRRLSSYNEQFF. The CDR3, as DNA: TGCAGCGTTGGCCGGCGATTGAGCTCCTACAATGAGCAGTTCTTC. The rearrangement links TRBV29-1 to TRBJ2-1; D ambiguous. V was shortened by 4 bases and J by 0 bases, with 13 bases between the two germline ends. Germline assignment: CDR1 SQVTM and CDR2 ANQGSEA. CDR3 size: 15 residues.

J is TRBJ2-5 and V is TRBV7-9; the D gene is possibly TRBD1 (5 bases). Germline V gives CDR1 SEHNR, CDR2 FQNEAQ (reference sequence). The CDR3 extends over 14 amino acids. The ends were cut back, 5 bases at V and 7 bases at J, with 17 bases in the middle. CDR3 loop: CASSPVVNQGTQYF. DNA for the CDR3: TGTGCCAGCAGCCCCGTGGTCAACCAGGGGACCCAGTACTTC. The full variable domain, rest sourced from reference TRBV7-9 and TRBJ2-5, is DTGVSQNPRHKITKRGQNVTFRCDPISEHNRLYWYRQTLGQGPEFLTYFQNEAQLEKSRLLSDRFSAERPKGSFSTLEIQRTEQGDSAMYLCASSPVVNQGTQYFGPGTRLLVL.

A few counts support this clonotype. The V call is TRBV9, the J call TRBJ2-2; 10 bases line up with TRBD2. J lost 0 bases, V lost 2 bases, and 7 bases had no gene match. This CDR3 has 18 amino acids. Germline V gives CDR1 SGDLS, CDR2 YYNGEE. CDR3 residues: CASSVRLAGATNTGELFF. CDR3 DNA: TGTGCCAGCAGCGTCCGGCTAGCGGGGGCGACGAACACCGGGGAGCTGTTTTTT.

The V and J genes are TRBV20-1 and TRBJ1-5; possible D gene TRBD1, 5 bases. The germline V gene encodes CDR1 DFQATT and CDR2 SNEGSKA (reference sequence). The CDR3 is made up of 15 amino acids. V lost 4 bases and J lost 0, with 13 bases in between. This chain's CDR3 is CSANGGVYSNQPQHF. CDR3 in DNA: TGCAGTGCTAACGGGGGGGTCTATAGCAATCAGCCCCAGCATTTT.

The chain is built from TRBV20-1 and TRBJ2-4; D perhaps matches TRBD1 (6 bases). Germline assignment: CDR1 DFQATT and CDR2 SNEGSKA (reference sequence). The CDR3 loop spans 14 amino acids. V was clipped by 3 bases and J by 13 bases, with 22 bases between them. CDR3 amino acids: CSARSPRGQYVQYF. The CDR3 bases are TGCAGTGCTAGGAGCCCCAGGGGCCAGTACGTGCAGTACTTC.

This clonotype came up a few times. The rearrangement links TRBV9 to TRBJ2-1; 9 bases agree with TRBD2. Looked up from germline, CDR1 is SGDLS and CDR2 is YYNGEE. The CDR3 has 15 amino acids. V gave up 4 bases and J gave up 6 bases; unmatched junction bases: 8. The CDR3 is CASSPRLAVRNEQFF. The CDR3 coding sequence is TGTGCCAGCAGCCCCCGACTAGCGGTCCGCAATGAGCAGTTCTTC.